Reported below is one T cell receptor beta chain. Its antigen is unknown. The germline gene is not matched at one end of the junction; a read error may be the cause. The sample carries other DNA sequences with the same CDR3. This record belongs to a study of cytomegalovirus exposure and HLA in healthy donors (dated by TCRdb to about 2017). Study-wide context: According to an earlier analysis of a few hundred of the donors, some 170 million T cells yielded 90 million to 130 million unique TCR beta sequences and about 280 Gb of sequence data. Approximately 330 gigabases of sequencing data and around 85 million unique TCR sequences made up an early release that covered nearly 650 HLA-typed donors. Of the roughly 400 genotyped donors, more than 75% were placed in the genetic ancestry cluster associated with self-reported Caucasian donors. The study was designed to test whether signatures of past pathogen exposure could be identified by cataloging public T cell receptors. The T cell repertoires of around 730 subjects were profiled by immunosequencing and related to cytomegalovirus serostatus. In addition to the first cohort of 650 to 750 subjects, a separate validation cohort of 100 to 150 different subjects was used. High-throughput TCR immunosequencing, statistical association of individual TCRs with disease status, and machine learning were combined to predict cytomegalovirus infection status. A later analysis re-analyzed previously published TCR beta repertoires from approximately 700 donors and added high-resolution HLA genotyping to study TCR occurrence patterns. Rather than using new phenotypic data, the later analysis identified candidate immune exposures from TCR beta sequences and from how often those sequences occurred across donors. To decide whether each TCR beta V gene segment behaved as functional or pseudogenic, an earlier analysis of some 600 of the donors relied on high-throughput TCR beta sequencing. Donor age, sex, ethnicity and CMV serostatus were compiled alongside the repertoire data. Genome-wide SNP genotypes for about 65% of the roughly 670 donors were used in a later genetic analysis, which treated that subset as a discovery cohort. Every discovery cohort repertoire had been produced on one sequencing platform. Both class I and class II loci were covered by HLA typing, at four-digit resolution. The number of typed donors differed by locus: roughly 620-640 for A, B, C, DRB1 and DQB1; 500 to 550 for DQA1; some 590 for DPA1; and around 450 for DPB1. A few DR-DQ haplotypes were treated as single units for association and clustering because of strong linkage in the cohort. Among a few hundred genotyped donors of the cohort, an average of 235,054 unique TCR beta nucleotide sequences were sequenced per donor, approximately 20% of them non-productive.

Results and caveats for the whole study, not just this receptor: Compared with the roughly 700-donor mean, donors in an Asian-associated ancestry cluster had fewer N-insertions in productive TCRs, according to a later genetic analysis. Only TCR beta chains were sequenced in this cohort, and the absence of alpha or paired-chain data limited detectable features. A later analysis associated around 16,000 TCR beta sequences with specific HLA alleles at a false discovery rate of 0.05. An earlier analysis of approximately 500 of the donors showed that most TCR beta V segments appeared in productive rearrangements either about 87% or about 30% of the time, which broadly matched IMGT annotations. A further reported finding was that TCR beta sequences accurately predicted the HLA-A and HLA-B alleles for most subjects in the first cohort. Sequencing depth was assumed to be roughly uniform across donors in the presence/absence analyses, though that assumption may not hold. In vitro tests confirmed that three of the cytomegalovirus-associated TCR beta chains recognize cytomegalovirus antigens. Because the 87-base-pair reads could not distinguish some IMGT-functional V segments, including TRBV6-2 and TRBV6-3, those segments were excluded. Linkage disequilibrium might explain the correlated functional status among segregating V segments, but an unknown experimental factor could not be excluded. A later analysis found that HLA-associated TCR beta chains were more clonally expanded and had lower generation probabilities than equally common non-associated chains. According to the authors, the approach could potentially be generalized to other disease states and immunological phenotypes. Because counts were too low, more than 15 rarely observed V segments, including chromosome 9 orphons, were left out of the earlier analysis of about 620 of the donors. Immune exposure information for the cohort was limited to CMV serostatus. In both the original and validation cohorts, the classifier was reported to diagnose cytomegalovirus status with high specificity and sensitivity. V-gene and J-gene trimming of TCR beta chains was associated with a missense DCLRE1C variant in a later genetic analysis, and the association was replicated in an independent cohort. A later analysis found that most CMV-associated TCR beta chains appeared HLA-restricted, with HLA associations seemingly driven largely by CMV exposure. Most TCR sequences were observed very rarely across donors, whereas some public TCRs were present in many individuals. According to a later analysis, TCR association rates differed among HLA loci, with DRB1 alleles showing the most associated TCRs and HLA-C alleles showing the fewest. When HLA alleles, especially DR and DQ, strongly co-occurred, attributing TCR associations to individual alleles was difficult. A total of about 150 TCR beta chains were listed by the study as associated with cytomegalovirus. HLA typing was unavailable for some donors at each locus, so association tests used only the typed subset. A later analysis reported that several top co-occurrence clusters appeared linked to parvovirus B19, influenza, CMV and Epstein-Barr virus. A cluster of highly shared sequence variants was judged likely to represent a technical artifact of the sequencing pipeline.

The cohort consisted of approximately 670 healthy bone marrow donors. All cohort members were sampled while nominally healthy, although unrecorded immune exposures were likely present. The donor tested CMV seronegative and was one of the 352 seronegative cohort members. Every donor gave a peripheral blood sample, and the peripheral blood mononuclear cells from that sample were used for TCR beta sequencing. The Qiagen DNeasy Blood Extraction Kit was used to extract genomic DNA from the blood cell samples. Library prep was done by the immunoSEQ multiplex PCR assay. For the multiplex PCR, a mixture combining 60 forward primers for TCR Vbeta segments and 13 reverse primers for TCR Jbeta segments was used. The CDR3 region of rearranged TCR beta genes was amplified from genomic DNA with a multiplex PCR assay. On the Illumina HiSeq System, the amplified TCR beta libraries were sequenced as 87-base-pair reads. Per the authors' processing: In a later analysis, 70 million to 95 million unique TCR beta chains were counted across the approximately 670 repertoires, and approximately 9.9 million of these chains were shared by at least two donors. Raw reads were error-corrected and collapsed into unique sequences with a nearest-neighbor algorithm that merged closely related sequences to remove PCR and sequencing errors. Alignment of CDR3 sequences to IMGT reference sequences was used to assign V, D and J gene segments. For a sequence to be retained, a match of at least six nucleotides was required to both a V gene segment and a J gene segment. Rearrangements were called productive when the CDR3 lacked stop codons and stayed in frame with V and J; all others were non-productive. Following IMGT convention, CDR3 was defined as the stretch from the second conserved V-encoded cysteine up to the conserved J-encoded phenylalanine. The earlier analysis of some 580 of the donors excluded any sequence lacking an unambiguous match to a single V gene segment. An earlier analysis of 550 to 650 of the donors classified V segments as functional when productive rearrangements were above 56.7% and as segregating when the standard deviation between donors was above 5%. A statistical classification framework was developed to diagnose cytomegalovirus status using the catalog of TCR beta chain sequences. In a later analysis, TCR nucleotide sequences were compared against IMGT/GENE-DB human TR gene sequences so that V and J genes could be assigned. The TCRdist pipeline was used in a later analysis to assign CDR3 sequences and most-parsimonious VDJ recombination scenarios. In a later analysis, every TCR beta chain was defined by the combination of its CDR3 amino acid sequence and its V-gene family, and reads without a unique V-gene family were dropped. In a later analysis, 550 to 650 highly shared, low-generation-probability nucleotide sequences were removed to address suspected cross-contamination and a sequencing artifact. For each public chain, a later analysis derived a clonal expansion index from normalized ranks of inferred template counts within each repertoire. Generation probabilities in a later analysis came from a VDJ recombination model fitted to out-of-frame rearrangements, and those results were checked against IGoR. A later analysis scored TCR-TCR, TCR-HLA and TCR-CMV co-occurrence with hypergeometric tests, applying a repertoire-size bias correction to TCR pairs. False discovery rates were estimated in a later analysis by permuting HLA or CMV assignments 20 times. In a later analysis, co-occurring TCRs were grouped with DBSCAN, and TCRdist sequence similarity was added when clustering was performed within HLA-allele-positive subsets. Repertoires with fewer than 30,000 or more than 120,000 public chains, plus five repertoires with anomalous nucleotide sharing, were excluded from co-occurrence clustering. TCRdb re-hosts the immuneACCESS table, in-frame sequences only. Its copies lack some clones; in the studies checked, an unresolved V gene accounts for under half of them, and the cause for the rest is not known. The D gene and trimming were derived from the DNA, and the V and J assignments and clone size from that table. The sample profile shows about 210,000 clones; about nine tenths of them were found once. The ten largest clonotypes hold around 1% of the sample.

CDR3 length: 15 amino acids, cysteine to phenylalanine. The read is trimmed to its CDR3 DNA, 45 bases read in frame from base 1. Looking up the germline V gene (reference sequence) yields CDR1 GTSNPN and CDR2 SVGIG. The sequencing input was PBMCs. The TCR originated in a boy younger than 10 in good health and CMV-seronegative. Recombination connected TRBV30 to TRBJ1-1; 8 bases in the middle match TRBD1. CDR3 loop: CAWELPTGGNTEAFF. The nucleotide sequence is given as TGTGCCTGGGAGTTACCTACAGGGGGGAACACCGAAGCTTTCTTT.